Listed below are T cell receptor beta chains from one sample, sequenced in a study of blood T cell repertoires in COVID-19. Libraries were prepared by immunoSEQ multiplex PCR; TCRdb keeps only in-frame clonotypes and omits some of them. This sample has around 70,000 clones, with roughly 80% found just once. Sequencing used peripheral blood. These TCRs come from a woman in her sixties or seventies with acute or convalescent COVID-19. The CDR3 runs from the conserved cysteine through the conserved F or W. The D gene is left open where the match is weak. Clone size appears in some rows only: once, few, many, or a class for an expanded clone.

TRBD1 | TRBJ2-3 | TRBV29-1 | NA | CSVEGGTGLSTDTQYF | TGCAGCGTTGAAGGCGGGACAGGACTTAGCACAGATACGCAGTATTTT
NA | TRBJ1-2 | TRBV6-1 | few | CASSVLKGGGDGGYTF | TGTGCCAGCAGTGTTTTAAAGGGCGGGGGCGACGGAGGCTACACCTTC
NA | TRBJ2-5 | TRBV19 | NA | CASSIEGRGETQYF | TGTGCCAGTAGTATCGAGGGTCGGGGAGAGACCCAGTACTTC
NA | TRBJ1-5 | TRBV29-1 | NA | CSVSQGSNQPQHF | TGCAGCGTATCCCAGGGGAGCAATCAGCCCCAGCATTTT
NA | TRBJ1-1 | TRBV19 | NA | CASSIALGTEAFF | TGTGCCAGTAGTATAGCCCTCGGCACTGAAGCTTTCTTT
NA | TRBJ2-7 | TRBV6-5 | NA | CASSSRSSLAYEQYF | TGTGCCAGCAGTTCACGGTCGAGCCTGGCCTACGAGCAGTACTTC
NA | TRBJ2-3 | TRBV3-1/TRBV3-2 | NA | CASSQIGDTQYF | TGTGCCAGCAGCCAGATCGGAGATACGCAGTATTTT
TRBD1 | TRBJ1-6 | TRBV5-4 | NA | CASSSGTAVNSPLHF | TGTGCCAGCAGCTCAGGGACAGCCGTTAATTCACCCCTCCACTTT
TRBD2 | TRBJ2-2 | TRBV7-7 | once | CASSPGLAGVSGELFF | TGTGCCAGCAGCCCTGGACTAGCGGGGGTATCCGGGGAGCTGTTTTTT
NA | TRBJ1-1 | TRBV30 | once | CAWRGGSLNTEAFF | TGTGCCTGGCGAGGAGGCTCCTTGAACACTGAAGCTTTCTTT
TRBD1 | TRBJ2-5 | TRBV25-1 | NA | CASSADRDATQYF | TGTGCCAGCAGTGCAGACAGGGACGCGACCCAGTACTTC
TRBD2 | TRBJ2-2 | TRBV11-3 | NA | CASSQGLANTGELFF | TGTGCCAGCAGCCAGGGACTAGCGAACACCGGGGAGCTGTTTTTT
NA | TRBJ1-1 | TRBV24-1 | NA | CATSDSGTEAFF | TGTGCCACCAGTGATTCAGGCACTGAAGCTTTCTTT
TRBD1 | TRBJ2-7 | TRBV24-1 | NA | CATSDQTGGGYEQYF | TGTGCCACCAGTGATCAGACAGGGGGCGGCTACGAGCAGTACTTC
NA | TRBJ1-2 | TRBV19 | NA | CASSTVGQGYGYTF | TGTGCCAGTAGTACCGTCGGCCAGGGCTATGGCTACACCTTC
NA | TRBJ1-5 | TRBV4-3 | NA | CASSIRVDQPQHF | TGCGCCAGCAGCATCCGAGTGGATCAGCCCCAGCATTTT
TRBD2 | TRBJ2-5 | TRBV9 | NA | CASSSGGGAETQYF | TGTGCCAGCAGCTCCGGCGGGGGGGCGGAGACCCAGTACTTC
NA | TRBJ1-5 | TRBV5-1 | NA | CASSLNGLQQQPQHF | TGCGCCAGCAGCTTGAACGGGTTGCAGCAACAGCCCCAGCATTTT
NA | TRBJ1-5 | TRBV7-2 | NA | CASSVTGSQPQHF | TGTGCCAGCAGCGTAACAGGGAGCCAGCCCCAGCATTTT
TRBD2 | TRBJ2-5 | TRBV5-1 | NA | CASSWTSGGPETQYF | TGCGCCAGCTCTTGGACTAGCGGGGGGCCAGAGACCCAGTACTTC
NA | TRBJ1-6 | TRBV21-1 | NA | CASSIPGRESPLHF | TGTGCCAGCAGCATTCCCGGGAGGGAGTCACCCCTCCACTTT
TRBD1 | TRBJ2-7 | TRBV28 | few | CATSRGPYEQYF | TGTGCCACCTCAAGGGGGCCCTACGAGCAGTACTTC
NA | TRBJ2-2 | TRBV5-1 | NA | CASQQGYNTGELFF | TGCGCCAGCCAACAGGGTTATAACACCGGGGAGCTGTTTTTT
NA | TRBJ1-2 | TRBV4-1 | NA | CASSQDMGVAGYTF | TGCGCCAGCAGCCAAGATATGGGAGTTGCAGGCTACACCTTC